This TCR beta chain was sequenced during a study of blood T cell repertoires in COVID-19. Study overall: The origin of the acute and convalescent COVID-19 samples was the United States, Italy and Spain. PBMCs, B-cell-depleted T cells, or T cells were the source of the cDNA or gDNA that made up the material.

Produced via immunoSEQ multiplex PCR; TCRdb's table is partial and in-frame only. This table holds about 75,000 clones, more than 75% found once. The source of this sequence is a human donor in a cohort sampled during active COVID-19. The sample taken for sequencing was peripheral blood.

The CDR3 here is CASSPPGPGRTEAFF. CDR3 nucleotides: TGTGCCAGCAGTCCACCTGGGCCGGGAAGGACTGAAGCTTTCTTT. The genes are TRBV5-6 and TRBJ1-1, with unresolved D. Deletions cut 5 bases from V and 5 bases from J, with 19 bases between. CDR3 length equals 15 residues. CDR1 is SGHDT, CDR2 YYEEEE, per germline.